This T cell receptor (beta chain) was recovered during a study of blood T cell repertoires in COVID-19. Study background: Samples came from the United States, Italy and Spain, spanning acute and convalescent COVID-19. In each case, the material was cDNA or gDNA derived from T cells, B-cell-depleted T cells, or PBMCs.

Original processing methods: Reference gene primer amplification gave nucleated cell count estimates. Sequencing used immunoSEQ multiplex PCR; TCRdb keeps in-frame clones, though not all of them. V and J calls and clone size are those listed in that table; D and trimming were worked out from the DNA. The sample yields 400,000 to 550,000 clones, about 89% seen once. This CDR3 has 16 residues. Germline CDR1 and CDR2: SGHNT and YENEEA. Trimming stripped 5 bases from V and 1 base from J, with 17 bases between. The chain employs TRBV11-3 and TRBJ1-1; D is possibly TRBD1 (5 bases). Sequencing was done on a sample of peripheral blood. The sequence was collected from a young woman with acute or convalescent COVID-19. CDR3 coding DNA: TGTGCCAGCAGCCAGGGCGGCGGACATTGGAACACTGAAGCTTTCTTT. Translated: CASSQGGGHWNTEAFF.